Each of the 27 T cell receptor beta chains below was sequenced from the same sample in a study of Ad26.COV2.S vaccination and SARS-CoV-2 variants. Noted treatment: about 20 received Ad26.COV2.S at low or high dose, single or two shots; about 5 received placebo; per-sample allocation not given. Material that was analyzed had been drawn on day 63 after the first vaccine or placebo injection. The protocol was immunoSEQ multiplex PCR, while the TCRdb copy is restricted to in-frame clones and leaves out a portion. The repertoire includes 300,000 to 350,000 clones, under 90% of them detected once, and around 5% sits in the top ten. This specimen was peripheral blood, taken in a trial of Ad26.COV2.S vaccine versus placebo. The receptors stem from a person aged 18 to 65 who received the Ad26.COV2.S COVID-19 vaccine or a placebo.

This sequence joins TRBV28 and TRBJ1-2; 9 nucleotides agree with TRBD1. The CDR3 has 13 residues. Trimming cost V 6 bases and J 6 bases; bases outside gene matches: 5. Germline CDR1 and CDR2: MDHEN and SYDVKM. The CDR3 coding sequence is TGTGCCAGCAGCAGCGGGACAGGGAATGGCTACACCTTC. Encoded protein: CASSSGTGNGYTF.

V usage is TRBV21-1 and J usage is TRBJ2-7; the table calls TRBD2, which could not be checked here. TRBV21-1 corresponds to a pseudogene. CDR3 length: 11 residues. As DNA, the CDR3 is TGTGCCAGCAGCCCGCGTTACGAGCAGTACGTC. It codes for CASSPRYEQYV.

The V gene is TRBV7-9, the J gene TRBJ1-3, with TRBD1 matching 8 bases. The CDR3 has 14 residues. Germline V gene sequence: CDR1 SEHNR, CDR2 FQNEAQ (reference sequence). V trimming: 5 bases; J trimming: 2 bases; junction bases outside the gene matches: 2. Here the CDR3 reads CASSLQGAGNTIYF. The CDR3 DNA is TGTGCCAGCAGCCTACAGGGGGCTGGAAACACCATATATTTT.

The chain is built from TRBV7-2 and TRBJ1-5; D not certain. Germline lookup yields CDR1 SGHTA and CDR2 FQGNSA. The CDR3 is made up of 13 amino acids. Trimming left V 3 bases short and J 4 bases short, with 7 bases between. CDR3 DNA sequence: TGTGCCAGCAGCTTTTCCGGGAATCAGCCCCAGCATTTT. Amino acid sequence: CASSFSGNQPQHF.

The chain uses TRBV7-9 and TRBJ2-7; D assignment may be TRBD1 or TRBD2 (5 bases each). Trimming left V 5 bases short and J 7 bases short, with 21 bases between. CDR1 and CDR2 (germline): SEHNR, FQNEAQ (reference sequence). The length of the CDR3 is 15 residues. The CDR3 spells CASSPPADNPGEQYF. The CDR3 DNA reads TGTGCCAGCAGCCCTCCCGCGGACAATCCGGGGGAGCAGTACTTC.

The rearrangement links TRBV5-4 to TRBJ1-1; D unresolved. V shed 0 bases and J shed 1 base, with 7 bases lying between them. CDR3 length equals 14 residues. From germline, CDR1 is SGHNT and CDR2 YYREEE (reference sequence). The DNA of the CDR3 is TGTGCCAGCAGCTTGGCCCAACCGAACACTGAAGCTTTCTTT. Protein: CASSLAQPNTEAFF. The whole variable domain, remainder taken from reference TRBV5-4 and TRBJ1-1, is ETGVTQSPTHLIKTRGQQVTLRCSSQSGHNTVSWYQQALGQGPQFIFQYYREEENGRGNFPPRFSGLQFPNYSSELNVNALELDDSALYLCASSLAQPNTEAFFGQGTRLTVV.

Here the CDR3 reads CASSLDTSNIQYF. CDR3 in DNA: TGTGCCAGCAGTCTTGACACATCAAACATTCAGTACTTC. The V and J genes are TRBV6-2 or TRBV6-3 and TRBJ2-4, with no clear D. The V end lost 5 bases, the J end lost 6 bases, and 11 bases lay between the germline ends. The CDR3 contains 13 residues. Germline CDR1 is MNHEY and CDR2 is SVGEGT.

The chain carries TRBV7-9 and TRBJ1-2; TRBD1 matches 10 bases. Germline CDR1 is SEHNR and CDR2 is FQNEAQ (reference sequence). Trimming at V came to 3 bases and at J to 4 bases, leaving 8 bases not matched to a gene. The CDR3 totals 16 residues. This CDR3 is CASSFGERDRGYGYTF. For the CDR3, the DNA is TGTGCCAGCAGCTTCGGAGAGCGGGACAGGGGCTATGGCTACACCTTC.

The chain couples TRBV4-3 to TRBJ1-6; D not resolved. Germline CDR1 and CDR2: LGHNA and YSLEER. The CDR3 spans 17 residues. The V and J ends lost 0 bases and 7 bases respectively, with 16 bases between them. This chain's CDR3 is CASSQDQGLRWNSPLHF. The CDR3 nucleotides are TGCGCCAGCAGCCAAGATCAAGGCCTCCGATGGAATTCACCCCTCCACTTT.

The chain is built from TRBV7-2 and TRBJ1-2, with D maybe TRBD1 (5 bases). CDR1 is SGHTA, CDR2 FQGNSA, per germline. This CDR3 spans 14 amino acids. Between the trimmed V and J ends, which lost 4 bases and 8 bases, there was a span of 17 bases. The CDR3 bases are TGTGCCAGCAGCTCACTCCCCCTCCCAGGGGGCTACACCTTC. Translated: CASSSLPLPGGYTF.

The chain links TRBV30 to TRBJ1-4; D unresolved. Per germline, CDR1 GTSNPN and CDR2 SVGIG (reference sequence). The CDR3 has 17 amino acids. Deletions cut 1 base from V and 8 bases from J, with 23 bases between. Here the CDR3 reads CAWSGILNFGRWEKLFF. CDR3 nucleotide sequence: TGTGCCTGGAGTGGGATCCTAAATTTTGGACGTTGGGAAAAACTGTTTTTT.

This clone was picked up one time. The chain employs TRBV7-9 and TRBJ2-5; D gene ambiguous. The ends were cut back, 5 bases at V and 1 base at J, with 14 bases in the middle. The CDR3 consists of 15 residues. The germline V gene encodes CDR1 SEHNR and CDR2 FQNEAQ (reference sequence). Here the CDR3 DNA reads TGTGCCAGCAGCCTCCTAAACACGTTCCAAGAGACCCAGTACTTC. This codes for CASSLLNTFQETQYF. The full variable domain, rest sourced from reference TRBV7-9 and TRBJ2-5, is DTGVSQNPRHKITKRGQNVTFRCDPISEHNRLYWYRQTLGQGPEFLTYFQNEAQLEKSRLLSDRFSAERPKGSFSTLEIQRTEQGDSAMYLCASSLLNTFQETQYFGPGTRLLVL.

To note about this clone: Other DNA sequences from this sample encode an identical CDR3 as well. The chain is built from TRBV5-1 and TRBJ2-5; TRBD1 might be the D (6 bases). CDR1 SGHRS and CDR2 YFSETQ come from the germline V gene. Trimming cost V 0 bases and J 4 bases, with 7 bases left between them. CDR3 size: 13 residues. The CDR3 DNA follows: TGCGCCAGCAGCTTGGGAGGGGGAGAGACCCAGTACTTC. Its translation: CASSLGGGETQYF.

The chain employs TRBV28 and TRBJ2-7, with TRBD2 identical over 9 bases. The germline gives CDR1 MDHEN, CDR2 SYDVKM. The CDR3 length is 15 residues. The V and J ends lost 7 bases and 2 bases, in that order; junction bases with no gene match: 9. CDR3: CASTSAGGQTYEQYF. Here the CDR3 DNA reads TGTGCCAGCACCTCTGCGGGGGGGCAGACCTACGAGCAGTACTTC.

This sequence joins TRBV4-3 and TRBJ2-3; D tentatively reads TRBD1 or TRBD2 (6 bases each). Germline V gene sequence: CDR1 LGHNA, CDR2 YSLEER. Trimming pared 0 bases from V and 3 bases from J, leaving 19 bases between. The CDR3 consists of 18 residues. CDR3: CASSQEGGVAVITDTQYF. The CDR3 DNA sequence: TGCGCCAGCAGCCAAGAAGGGGGAGTAGCGGTCATTACAGATACGCAGTATTTT.

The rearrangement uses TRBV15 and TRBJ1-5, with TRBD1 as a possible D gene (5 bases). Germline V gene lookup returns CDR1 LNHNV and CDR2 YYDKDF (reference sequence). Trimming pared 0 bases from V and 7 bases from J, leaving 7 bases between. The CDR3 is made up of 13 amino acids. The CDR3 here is CATSREQEQPQHF. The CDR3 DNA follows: TGTGCCACCAGCAGAGAACAGGAGCAGCCCCAGCATTTT. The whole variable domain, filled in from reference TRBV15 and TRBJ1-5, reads DAMVIQNPRYQVTQFGKPVTLSCSQTLNHNVMYWYQQKSSQAPKLLFHYYDKDFNNEADTPDNFQSRRPNTSFCFLDIRSPGLGDTAMYLCATSREQEQPQHFGDGTRLSIL.

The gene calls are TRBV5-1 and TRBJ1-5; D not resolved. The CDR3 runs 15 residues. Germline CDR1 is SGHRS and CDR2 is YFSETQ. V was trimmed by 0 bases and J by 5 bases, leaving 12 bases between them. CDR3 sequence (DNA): TGCGCCAGCAGCTTGGGCGGGTTCGATGATCAGCCCCAGCATTTT. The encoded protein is CASSLGGFDDQPQHF.

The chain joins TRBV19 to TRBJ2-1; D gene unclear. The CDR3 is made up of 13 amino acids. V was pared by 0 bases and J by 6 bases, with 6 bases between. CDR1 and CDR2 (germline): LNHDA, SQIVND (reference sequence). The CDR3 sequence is CASSIEVGNEQFF. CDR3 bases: TGTGCCAGTAGTATAGAGGTTGGCAATGAGCAGTTCTTC.

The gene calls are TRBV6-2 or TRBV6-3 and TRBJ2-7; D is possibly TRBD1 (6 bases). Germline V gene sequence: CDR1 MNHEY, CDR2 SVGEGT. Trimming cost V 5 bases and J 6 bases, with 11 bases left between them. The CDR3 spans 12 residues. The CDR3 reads CASSEGVREQYV. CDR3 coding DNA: TGTGCCAGCAGTGAGGGGGTCCGCGAGCAGTACGTC.

CDR3 nucleotides: TGTGCCAGCAGCCCATTCTTCGGGGAGGGCTCTGGAAACACCATATATTTT. It specifies CASSPFFGEGSGNTIYF. V usage is TRBV11-3 and J usage is TRBJ1-3; the D is unclear. The germline gives CDR1 SGHNT, CDR2 YENEEA. The CDR3 contains 17 residues. V was pared by 5 bases and J by 0 bases, with 17 bases between.

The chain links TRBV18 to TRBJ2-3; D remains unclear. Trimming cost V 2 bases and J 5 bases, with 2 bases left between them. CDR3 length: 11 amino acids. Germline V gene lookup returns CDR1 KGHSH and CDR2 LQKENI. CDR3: CASSPKDTQYF. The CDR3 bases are TGTGCCAGCTCACCAAAAGATACGCAGTATTTT.

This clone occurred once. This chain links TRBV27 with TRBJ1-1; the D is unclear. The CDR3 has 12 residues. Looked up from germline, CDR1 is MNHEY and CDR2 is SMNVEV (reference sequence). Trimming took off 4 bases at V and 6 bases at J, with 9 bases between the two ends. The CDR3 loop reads CASSSTNSEAFF. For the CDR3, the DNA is TGTGCCAGCAGTTCCACTAACTCTGAAGCTTTCTTT.

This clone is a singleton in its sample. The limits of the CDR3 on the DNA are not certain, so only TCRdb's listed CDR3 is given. The CDR3 reads CSVSVRGVNTEAFF. The chain is built from TRBV29-1 and TRBJ1-1. The CDR3 region is 14 residues in length, termini included. CDR1 is SQVTM, CDR2 ANQGSEA, per germline.

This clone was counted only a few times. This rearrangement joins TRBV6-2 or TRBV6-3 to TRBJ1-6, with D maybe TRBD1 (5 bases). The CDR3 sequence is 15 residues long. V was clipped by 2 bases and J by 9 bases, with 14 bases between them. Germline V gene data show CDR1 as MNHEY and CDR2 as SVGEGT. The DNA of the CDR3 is TGTGCCAGCAGTTACCTACATTTGGGGGGTTCACCCCTCCACTTT. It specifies CASSYLHLGGSPLHF.

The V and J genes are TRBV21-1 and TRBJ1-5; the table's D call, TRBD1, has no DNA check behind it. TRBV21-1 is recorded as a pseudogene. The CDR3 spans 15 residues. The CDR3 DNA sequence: TGTGCCAGCAACGGACAGGGGGCTAGTAATCAGCCCCAGCATTTT. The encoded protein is CASNGQGASNQPQHF.

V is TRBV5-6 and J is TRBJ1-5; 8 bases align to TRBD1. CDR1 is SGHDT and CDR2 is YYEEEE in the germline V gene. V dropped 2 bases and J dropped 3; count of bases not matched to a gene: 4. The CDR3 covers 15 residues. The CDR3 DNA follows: TGTGCCAGCAGCTTCCAGACAGGGGACAATCAGCCCCAGCATTTT. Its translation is CASSFQTGDNQPQHF.

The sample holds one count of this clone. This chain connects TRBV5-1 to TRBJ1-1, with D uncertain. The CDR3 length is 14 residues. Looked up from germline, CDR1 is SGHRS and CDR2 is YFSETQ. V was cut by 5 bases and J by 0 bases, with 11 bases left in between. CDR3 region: CASSRKIMNTEAFF. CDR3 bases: TGCGCCAGCAGTAGGAAGATAATGAACACTGAAGCTTTCTTT.